The 19 T cell receptor beta chains listed next were all sequenced from one sample in a study of beta chain features in type 1 diabetes. The investigators reverse transcribed all of the isolated RNA, so they sequenced expressed TCRB transcripts. Data came from immunoSEQ multiplex PCR; TCRdb stores just in-frame clones and leaves some out. This sample has around 280,000 clones, with under 8.5% found just once. The sequenced sample was central memory CD4+ T cells from blood. These receptors all stem from a woman between 18 and 29 years old in good health.

Only a few counts were recorded for this clone. The chain is built from TRBV5-1 and TRBJ2-7, with D maybe TRBD1 (6 bases). Trimming shortened V by 1 base and J by 5 bases, and 7 bases separated the two germline ends. The germline gives CDR1 SGHRS, CDR2 YFSETQ. The CDR3 extends over 12 amino acids. Here the CDR3 DNA reads TGCGCCAGCAGCTTGCCAGGGGACGAGCAGTACTTC. This gives the protein CASSLPGDEQYF. Based on the CDR3 plus reference TRBV5-1 and TRBJ2-7, the full variable domain is KAGVTQTPRYLIKTRGQQVTLSCSPISGHRSVSWYQQTPGQGLQFLFEYFSETQRNKGNFPGRFSGRQFSNSRSEMNVSTLELGDSALYLCASSLPGDEQYFGPGTRLTVT.

This clone showed up just a few times. An end of the junction differs from the germline gene, which may be a read error. The chain carries TRBV7-9 and TRBJ1-5; TRBD1 agrees at 10 bases. The CDR3 runs 17 residues. Germline CDR1 and CDR2: SEHNR and FQNEAQ (reference sequence). CDR3 sequence (DNA): TGTGCCAGCAGTTTAGGGACCGGGACAGGGGACAATCAGCCCCAGCATTTT. It is translated as CASSLGTGTGDNQPQHF.

This clone has just a few counts. This chain connects TRBV7-9 to TRBJ2-4; no definite D call. This CDR3 is built from 14 residues. V was pared by 5 bases and J by 0 bases, with 8 bases between. CDR1 and CDR2 (germline): SEHNR, FQNEAQ (reference sequence). The CDR3 here is CASSLTGAKNIQYF. The CDR3 DNA sequence: TGTGCCAGCAGCCTGACGGGAGCCAAAAACATTCAGTACTTC.

The rearrangement links TRBV7-2 to TRBJ1-6, with a possible D match to TRBD1 (5 bases). CDR3 length: 13 amino acids. Germline V lookup: CDR1 SGHTA, CDR2 FQGNSA. Trimming left V 3 bases short and J 10 bases short, with 10 bases between. The CDR3 region has the DNA TGTGCCAGCAGCTTTTCCGGGGCGTCACCCCTCCACTTT. Its protein is CASSFSGASPLHF.

V and J are TRBV11-2 and TRBJ1-2; D not resolved. Trimming removed 1 base at V and 6 bases at J, with 12 bases between. CDR1 SGHAT and CDR2 FQNNGV come from the germline V gene. This CDR3 is built from 14 residues. This chain's CDR3 is CASSLGWATDGYTF. The DNA for the CDR3 is TGTGCCAGCAGCTTAGGTTGGGCCACAGATGGCTACACCTTC.

This clone has a handful of counts. The chain has TRBV7-9 and TRBJ2-1; 7 bases match TRBD2. J was trimmed by 7 bases and V by 8 bases; bases with no gene match: 5. The CDR3 runs to 12 residues. Germline CDR1 and CDR2: SEHNR and FQNEAQ (reference sequence). The CDR3 protein is CASAGVQNEQFF. The DNA for the CDR3 is TGTGCCAGCGCGGGAGTACAGAATGAGCAGTTCTTC.

This clone has just a few counts. This CDR3 is also generated by other DNA sequences in the sample. V and J are TRBV30 and TRBJ1-5, with D perhaps TRBD1 (5 bases). This CDR3 has 14 amino acids. V lost 0 bases, J lost 6 bases, and 12 bases lay in between. CDR1 is GTSNPN, CDR2 SVGIG, per germline (reference sequence). This chain's CDR3 is CAWSVSGQGQPQHF. Here the CDR3 DNA reads TGTGCCTGGAGTGTATCGGGGCAGGGTCAGCCCCAGCATTTT.

The sample holds a few counts of this clone. The J gene is TRBJ2-2, the V gene TRBV25-1, with unresolved D. V was trimmed by 3 bases and J by 0 bases, leaving 8 bases between them. This CDR3 has 15 residues. Germline lookup yields CDR1 MGHDK and CDR2 SYGVNS. The CDR3 DNA reads as TGTGCCAGCAGTGATCGGGCGGCGAACACCGGGGAGCTGTTTTTT. Translating it yields CASSDRAANTGELFF.

This clone has ten or more counts. This rearrangement joins TRBV27 to TRBJ2-7; no firm D call. The germline CDR1 and CDR2 sequences are MNHEY and SMNVEV (reference sequence). The length of the CDR3 is 13 residues. Trimming shortened V by 2 bases and J by 4 bases, and 9 bases separated the two germline ends. CDR3 DNA: TGTGCCAGCAGTTTAAAATTTGGTTACGAGCAGTACTTC. Its translation: CASSLKFGYEQYF.

This clone was detected a few times. The gene calls are TRBV2 and TRBJ1-5; D uncertain. Germline CDR1 and CDR2: SNHLY and FYNNEI. This CDR3 region has 13 residues. V lost 10 bases, J lost 4 bases, and 14 bases lay in between. CDR3 coding DNA: TGTGCCACCCAATACGCCGCTAATCAGCCCCAGCATTTT. Its protein product is CATQYAANQPQHF.

This clone was observed a few times. V usage is TRBV7-2 and J usage is TRBJ2-3; 13 nucleotides line up with TRBD2. CDR1 is SGHTA, CDR2 FQGNSA, per germline. The CDR3 runs 16 residues. The V gene end was trimmed by 4 bases and the J gene end by 6 bases; junction bases not matched to a gene: 7. CDR3 sequence reads: CASSSTSGGGRDTQYF. The CDR3 DNA sequence: TGTGCCAGCAGCTCAACTAGCGGGGGGGGCAGGGATACGCAGTATTTT.

The sample holds a few counts of this clone. The chain uses TRBV28 and TRBJ2-2; no clear D. The V end lost 3 bases, the J end lost 15 bases, and 17 bases lay between the germline ends. The CDR3 runs 13 residues. Germline V lookup: CDR1 MDHEN, CDR2 SYDVKM. CDR3 DNA sequence: TGTGCCAGCAGTTTTTCCTCGGGCCTCTCATTGTTTTTT. Protein: CASSFSSGLSLFF.

This clone was counted at least ten times. The CDR3: CASSLWIDRGSYEQYV. CDR3 nucleotide sequence: TGCGCCAGCAGCTTGTGGATCGACAGGGGATCCTACGAGCAGTACGTC. The chain is built from TRBV5-1 and TRBJ2-7; 8 nucleotides align to TRBD1. Trimming cost V 1 base and J 1 base; bases outside gene matches: 7. The length of the CDR3 is 16 residues. Germline V gene lookup returns CDR1 SGHRS and CDR2 YFSETQ.

This clone was observed a few times. This chain uses TRBV13 with TRBJ2-3; D might be TRBD1 or TRBD2, each matching 5 bases. The V and J ends lost 8 bases and 1 base respectively, with 10 bases between them. This CDR3 comprises 13 residues. In germline, CDR1 is PRHDT, CDR2 FYEKMQ (reference sequence). CDR3 sequence reads: CASGTEGTDTQYF. CDR3 DNA sequence: TGTGCCAGCGGGACGGAAGGCACAGATACGCAGTATTTT.

This clone has just a few counts. V usage is TRBV7-2 and J usage is TRBJ2-3, with 7 bases fitting TRBD2. Germline V gene data show CDR1 as SGHTA and CDR2 as FQGNSA. This CDR3 comprises 15 residues. Trimming took 10 bases from V and 10 from J; bases not matched to a gene: 20. DNA for the CDR3: TGTGCCACTCTGAGCCCCGCGGGGGTCCCCCCGGCGCAGTATTTT. Its translation is CATLSPAGVPPAQYF.

This clone turned up a few times. This rearrangement joins TRBV4-2 to TRBJ1-1; D is unclear. Trimming took off 0 bases at V and 5 bases at J, with 13 bases between the two ends. Germline CDR1 is LGHNA and CDR2 is YNFKEQ. CDR3 length: 15 residues. In DNA form, the CDR3 reads TGTGCCAGCAGCCAAGATAAGATGGCGGGGACTGAAGCTTTCTTT. Translation: CASSQDKMAGTEAFF.

This clone has more than one count but fewer than ten. CDR3 in DNA: TGCGCCAGCAGCCTCCGAGGGTACGAGCAGTACTTC. Protein: CASSLRGYEQYF. This chain connects TRBV5-1 to TRBJ2-7; D is perhaps TRBD2 (5 bases). The germline V gene encodes CDR1 SGHRS and CDR2 YFSETQ. The CDR3 runs to 12 residues. The ends were cut back, 4 bases at V and 4 bases at J, with 9 bases in the middle.

On this clone: The junction and the germline gene differ at one end; a read error may be behind it. V gene TRBV5-6 combines with J gene TRBJ1-1, with D unresolved. The CDR3 covers 15 residues. CDR1 and CDR2 (germline): SGHDT, YYEEEE. The CDR3 loop reads CASSLGVRPNTETFF. The CDR3 nucleotides are TGTGCCAGCAGCTTGGGGGTCCGACCCAACACTGAAACTTTCTTT.

The J gene is TRBJ2-7, the V gene TRBV6-5; TRBD1 is a possible D gene (5 bases). Germline V CDR1 and CDR2: MNHEY, SVGAGI. V gave up 0 bases and J gave up 2 bases, with 5 bases separating them. The CDR3 runs 13 residues. CDR3 sequence: CASSYSDTYEQYV. CDR3 DNA sequence: TGTGCCAGCAGTTACTCGGACACCTACGAGCAGTACGTC.